This is a list of T cell receptor beta chains from one sample in a study of blood T cell repertoires in COVID-19. This table comes from immunoSEQ multiplex PCR, and its TCRdb copy is limited to in-frame clones, with some not included. Among roughly 140,000 clones, around 86% were seen once, and the ten largest hold roughly 3.3%. Sequencing was carried out using peripheral blood. The receptors were gathered from a man between 70 and 80 years old with acute or convalescent COVID-19. Each CDR3 is given with its conserved first and last residue. A D gene is named only where the DNA matches it firmly. Clone size is shown for a subset of rows, as once, few, many or a class of expanded clone.

cdr3_aa	cdr3_nt	d_call	j_call	cdr3_length	clone_size	v_call
CASSLDRVETQYF	TGCGCCAGCAGCTTGGACAGGGTGGAGACCCAGTACTTC	.	TRBJ2-5	13	.	TRBV5-1
CAWSLTRPGNEQFF	TGTGCCTGGAGTCTGACGCGGCCCGGCAATGAGCAGTTCTTC	.	TRBJ2-1	14	.	TRBV30
CSVEGGQGAYEQYF	TGCAGCGTTGAGGGGGGACAGGGGGCGTACGAGCAGTACTTC	TRBD1	TRBJ2-7	14	.	TRBV29-1
CASSQATGGQETQYF	TGTGCCAGCAGCCAGGCTACAGGGGGTCAAGAGACCCAGTACTTC	TRBD1	TRBJ2-5	15	.	TRBV3-1/TRBV3-2
CASSLSGTGTNTGELFF	TGTGCCAGCAGCTTATCGGGGACAGGGACGAACACCGGGGAGCTGTTTTTT	TRBD1	TRBJ2-2	17	once	TRBV7-3
CASSPQAGNGNTIYF	TGTGCCAGCTCACCACAAGCAGGGAACGGAAACACCATATATTTT	.	TRBJ1-3	15	.	TRBV18
CAWTSGAEQYF	TGTGCCTGGACATCAGGGGCCGAGCAGTACTTC	.	TRBJ2-7	11	.	TRBV30
CASTRDRATGANVLTF	TGTGCCAGTACCCGGGACAGGGCCACTGGGGCCAACGTCCTGACTTTC	TRBD1	TRBJ2-6	16	.	TRBV28
CASSRGQGIEGYTF	TGTGCCAGCAGCCGGGGACAGGGGATTGAAGGCTACACCTTC	TRBD1	TRBJ1-2	14	.	TRBV6-6
CASSPRHDTQYF	TGTGCCAGCAGCCCCCGACACGATACGCAGTATTTT	.	TRBJ2-3	12	.	TRBV11-2
CASSQAPGQGIGQYF	TGTGCCAGCAGCCAAGCACCGGGACAGGGGATAGGGCAGTACTTC	TRBD1	TRBJ2-7	15	few	TRBV4-2
CASSSGLAGDTQYF	TGTGCCAGCAGTTCGGGACTAGCGGGAGATACGCAGTATTTT	TRBD2	TRBJ2-3	14	.	TRBV28
CATSDPGQGNQPQHF	TGTGCCACCAGTGACCCGGGACAGGGGAATCAGCCCCAGCATTTT	TRBD1	TRBJ1-5	15	.	TRBV24-1
CASSSGTGGAGELFF	TGTGCCAGTAGTAGCGGGACAGGGGGGGCCGGGGAGCTGTTTTTT	TRBD1	TRBJ2-2	15	.	TRBV19
CASRPGSGNTIYF	TGTGCCAGCAGACCAGGGTCTGGAAACACCATATATTTT	.	TRBJ1-3	13	.	TRBV6-5
CARRYLPGQGSYEQYF	TGTGCCAGAAGGTACTTGCCGGGACAGGGTTCCTACGAGCAGTACTTC	TRBD1	TRBJ2-7	16	.	TRBV5-3
CASGRAGGGNQPQHF	TGCGCCAGCGGAAGGGCAGGGGGAGGAAATCAGCCCCAGCATTTT	TRBD1	TRBJ1-5	15	.	TRBV23-1
CASSLEPGAKNIQYF	TGTGCCAGCAGCTTAGAGCCAGGAGCCAAAAACATTCAGTACTTC	.	TRBJ2-4	15	.	TRBV11-2
CASSQARQGAYEQYF	TGTGCCAGCAGCCAAGCCCGACAGGGGGCATACGAGCAGTACTTC	TRBD1	TRBJ2-7	15	.	TRBV14
CASSLPQGQPVAPQYF	TGTGCCAGCAGCTTACCCCAGGGACAGCCGGTGGCCCCCCAGTACTTC	TRBD1	TRBJ2-5	16	.	TRBV7-8
CASSVGARGTGNTIYF	TGTGCCAGCAGCGTAGGCGCACGGGGGACTGGAAACACCATATATTTT	.	TRBJ1-3	16	.	TRBV9
CASSADRGGNQPQHF	TGTGCCAGCAGCGCGGACAGGGGAGGCAATCAGCCCCAGCATTTT	TRBD1	TRBJ1-5	15	.	TRBV11-1
CASSVGIAGGYEQYF	TGTGCCAGCAGCGTAGGGATAGCGGGAGGGTACGAGCAGTACTTC	TRBD2	TRBJ2-7	15	.	TRBV9
CASSIRTSGSYNEQFF	TGTGCCAGTAGCATTAGGACTAGCGGGAGCTACAATGAGCAGTTCTTC	TRBD2	TRBJ2-1	16	.	TRBV19
CASFRDLNTDTQYF	TGTGCCAGCTTCCGGGACTTAAACACAGATACGCAGTATTTT	.	TRBJ2-3	14	.	TRBV5-4
CASSSLAGASNEQFF	TGTGCCAGCAGCTCCCTAGCGGGAGCCTCTAATGAGCAGTTCTTC	TRBD2	TRBJ2-1	15	.	TRBV6-2/TRBV6-3
CASKQQGEEQYF	TGTGCCAGCAAACAACAGGGGGAAGAGCAGTACTTC	TRBD1	TRBJ2-7	12	.	TRBV28
CASSYVVSQRDQPQHF	TGTGCCAGCAGTTACGTGGTCAGTCAGCGGGACCAGCCCCAGCATTTT	.	TRBJ1-5	16	.	TRBV6-5
CSARDRAEQYF	TGCAGTGCTAGAGATCGCGCCGAGCAGTACTTC	.	TRBJ2-7	11	medium-sized	TRBV20-1
CASSPYGLAGGQNEQFF	TGTGCCAGCAGTCCCTATGGACTAGCGGGAGGGCAAAATGAGCAGTTCTTC	TRBD2	TRBJ2-1	17	.	TRBV28
CASSQNQGLEETQYF	TGCGCCAGCAGCCAGAACCAGGGTCTCGAGGAGACCCAGTACTTC	.	TRBJ2-5	15	.	TRBV4-1
CAWMGRHTGGGETQYF	TGTGCCTGGATGGGTCGTCATACGGGAGGAGGAGAGACCCAGTACTTC	TRBD2	TRBJ2-5	16	once	TRBV30
CAWSWAAPRNTIYF	TGTGCCTGGAGTTGGGCAGCCCCGCGAAACACCATATATTTT	.	TRBJ1-3	14	.	TRBV30
CASSSPRQGRTDTQYF	TGTGCCAGTAGTTCACCCCGACAGGGGCGCACAGATACGCAGTATTTT	TRBD1	TRBJ2-3	16	once	TRBV19
CASSLYPGDNYGYTF	TGTGCCAGCAGTTTATACCCAGGCGATAACTATGGCTACACCTTC	.	TRBJ1-2	15	.	TRBV27
CASSYSRLAGNIQYF	TGTGCCAGCAGCTATTCTCGACTAGCCGGGAACATTCAGTACTTC	TRBD2	TRBJ2-4	15	.	TRBV5-8
CATSPSSGQGDGYTF	TGTGCCACCAGTCCAAGCTCGGGACAGGGAGATGGCTACACCTTC	TRBD1	TRBJ1-2	15	few	TRBV24-1
CASRSDRGLTEAFF	TGTGCCAGCAGGTCGGACAGGGGGTTGACTGAAGCTTTCTTT	TRBD1	TRBJ1-1	14	.	TRBV6-5
CASSQFQGAYEQYF	TGCGCCAGCAGCCAATTCCAGGGGGCTTACGAGCAGTACTTC	TRBD1	TRBJ2-7	14	once	TRBV4-3
CASSPAAEGNSPLHF	TGTGCCAGCAGCCCGGCGGCAGAGGGTAATTCACCCCTCCACTTT	.	TRBJ1-6	15	.	TRBV6-5
CASSYSAGYSPLHF	TGTGCCAGCAGTTACTCGGCAGGCTATTCACCCCTCCACTTT	.	TRBJ1-6	14	.	TRBV6-2/TRBV6-3
CASSLGPGANVLTF	TGTGCCAGCAGCTTGGGGCCTGGGGCCAACGTCCTGACTTTC	.	TRBJ2-6	14	.	TRBV7-2
CASSSDGTQLETQYF	TGCGCCAGCAGCTCAGACGGGACACAGTTAGAGACCCAGTACTTC	.	TRBJ2-5	15	.	TRBV5-1
CASSSGLKGGGYTF	TGTGCCAGCAGCTCGGGACTTAAGGGCGGTGGCTACACCTTC	.	TRBJ1-2	14	.	TRBV5-4
CASSPGQGPNEKLFF	TGTGCCAGCAGTCCGGGACAGGGACCAAATGAAAAACTGTTTTTT	TRBD1	TRBJ1-4	15	.	TRBV28
CASSVEFLDTQYF	TGTGCCAGCAGCGTAGAATTTCTAGATACGCAGTATTTT	.	TRBJ2-3	13	.	TRBV9